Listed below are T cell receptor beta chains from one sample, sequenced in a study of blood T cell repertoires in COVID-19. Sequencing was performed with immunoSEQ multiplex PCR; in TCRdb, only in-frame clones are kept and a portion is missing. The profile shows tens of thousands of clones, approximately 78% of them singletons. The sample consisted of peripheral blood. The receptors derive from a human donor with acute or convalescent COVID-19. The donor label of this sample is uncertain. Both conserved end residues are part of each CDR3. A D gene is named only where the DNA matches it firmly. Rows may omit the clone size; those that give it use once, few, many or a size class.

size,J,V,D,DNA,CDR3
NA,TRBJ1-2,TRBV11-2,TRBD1,TGTGCCAGCAGCTTACAGGGGGCGCAAGGTGGCTACACCTTC,CASSLQGAQGGYTF
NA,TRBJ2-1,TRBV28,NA,TGTGCCAGCACCAGGACAAACAATGAGCAGTTCTTC,CASTRTNNEQFF
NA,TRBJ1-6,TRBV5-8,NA,TGTGCCAGCAGCATAGACAGTTCACCCCTCCACTTT,CASSIDSSPLHF
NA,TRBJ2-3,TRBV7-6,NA,TGTGCCAGCAGCTTAGTCGCTAGCGGCACAGATACGCAGTATTTT,CASSLVASGTDTQYF
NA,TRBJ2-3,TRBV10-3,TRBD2,TGTGCCATCAGTCGACTAGCGGGAGAAGGTGATACGCAGTATTTT,CAISRLAGEGDTQYF
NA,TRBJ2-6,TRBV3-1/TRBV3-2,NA,TGTGCCAGCAACGGGAACTCTGGGGCCAACGTCCTGACTTTC,CASNGNSGANVLTF
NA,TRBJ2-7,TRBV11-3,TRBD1,TGTGCCAGCAGCCTCCTGAGGGACAGCTCCTACGAGCAGTACTTC,CASSLLRDSSYEQYF
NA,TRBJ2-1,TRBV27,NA,TGTGCCAGCAGTTTCCGGTCTGGTTGGAGCCCCTACAATGAGCAGTTCTTC,CASSFRSGWSPYNEQFF
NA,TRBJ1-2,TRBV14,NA,TGTGCCAGCAGCCCCGTAATCGACCGGATCGGGGGCTACACCTTC,CASSPVIDRIGGYTF
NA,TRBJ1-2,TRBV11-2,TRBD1,TGTGCCAGCAGCTTAGTGGGACAGGGCGACTATGGCTACACCTTC,CASSLVGQGDYGYTF
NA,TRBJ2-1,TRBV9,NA,TGTGCCAGCAGCGTAGGTCAGAGCCTAGACGACGCGTTCTTC,CASSVGQSLDDAFF
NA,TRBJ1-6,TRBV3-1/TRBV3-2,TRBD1,TGTGCCAGCAGCCAGCAGACAGGGGAGGGGAATTCACCCCTCCACTTT,CASSQQTGEGNSPLHF
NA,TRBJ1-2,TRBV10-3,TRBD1,TGTGCCATCAGTAAATCGACAGGGCCTAAAGATGGCTACACCTTC,CAISKSTGPKDGYTF
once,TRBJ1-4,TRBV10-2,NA,TGCGCCAGCAGTGACCATAATGAAAAACTGTTTTTT,CASSDHNEKLFF
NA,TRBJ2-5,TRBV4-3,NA,TGCGCCAGCAGCCACGCATGGGGGGACTCCGCCCAGTACTTC,CASSHAWGDSAQYF
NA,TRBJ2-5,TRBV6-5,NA,TGTGCCAGCAGCCACAGGGTCCAAGAGACCCAGTACTTC,CASSHRVQETQYF
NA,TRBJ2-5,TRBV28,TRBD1,TGTGCCAGCAGTTCGACAGGGGTTATCGAGACCCAGTACTTC,CASSSTGVIETQYF
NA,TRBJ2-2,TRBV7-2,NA,TGTGCCAGCAGCTTCGACGGACAGAACGGGGAGCTGTTTTTT,CASSFDGQNGELFF
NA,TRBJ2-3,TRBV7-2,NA,TGTGCCAGCAGCTCCTCTTACGGGACTCTAGGGACAGATACGCAGTATTTT,CASSSSYGTLGTDTQYF
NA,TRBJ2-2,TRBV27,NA,TGTGCCAGCAGTCCAGGGGTGGACACCGGGGAGCTGTTTTTT,CASSPGVDTGELFF
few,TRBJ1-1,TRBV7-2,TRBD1,TGTGCCAGCAGCTCCGGAAGACAGGGCAGGAACACTGAAGCTTTCTTT,CASSSGRQGRNTEAFF
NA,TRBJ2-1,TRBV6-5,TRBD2,TGTGCCAGCACGAGTAGCGGGGCCTCCTACAATGAGCAGTTCTTC,CASTSSGASYNEQFF
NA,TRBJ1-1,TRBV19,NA,TGTGCCAGTAGTACCCGGCGGGGAGCTTTCTTT,CASSTRRGAFF
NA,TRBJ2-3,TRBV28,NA,TGTGCCAGCAAATCTCCAGCGGCTAGCACAGATACGCAGTATTTT,CASKSPAASTDTQYF
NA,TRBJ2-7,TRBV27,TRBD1,TGTGCCGCCAGGGGACAGGGGGCGCAAGAGCAGTACTTC,CAARGQGAQEQYF
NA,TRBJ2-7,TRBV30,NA,TGTGCCTGGTATGGGAGAGGCTCCTACGAGCAGTACTTC,CAWYGRGSYEQYF
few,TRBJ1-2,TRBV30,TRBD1,TGTGCCTGGAGTGTATTGGGGACAGGGGGCTACACCTTC,CAWSVLGTGGYTF
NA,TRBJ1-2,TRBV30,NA,TGTGCCTGGAGACTAAACGCGCTGGGCTACACCTTC,CAWRLNALGYTF
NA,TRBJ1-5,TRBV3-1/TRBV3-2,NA,TGTGCCAGCAGCCATGGTGGAGGTCAGCCCCAGCATTTT,CASSHGGGQPQHF
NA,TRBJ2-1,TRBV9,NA,TGTGCCAGCAGCGTAGCCCTTCGCTACAATGAGCAGTTCTTC,CASSVALRYNEQFF
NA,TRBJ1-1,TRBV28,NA,TGTGCCAGCAGGAAACCAGGTAGCACTGAAGCTTTCTTT,CASRKPGSTEAFF
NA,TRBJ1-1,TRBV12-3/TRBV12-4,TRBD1,TGTGCCAGCAGTCACAGGGGGGGAGCTTTCTTT,CASSHRGGAFF